One sample yielded the 6 T cell receptor beta chains listed below, sequenced in a study of human T cells and chemical hapten exposure. TCRdb re-derived calls from the RACE reads in MiXCR, one entry per CDR3 protein. This sample has about 110,000 distinct CDR3 sequences, with roughly 10% found just once. Described time point: patch test 2, 6 weeks after DPC sensitization. Treatment reported: therapeutic diphenylcyclopropenone sensitization with weekly scalp DPC. This specimen was whole blood, taken in connection with sensitization to the hapten diphenylcyclopropenone (DPC). Source of these receptors: a woman between 40 and 55 years old with alopecia areata. Some clones in this sample may be carry-over from other donors' samples.

This clonotype was seen repeatedly, ten times or more. The CDR3 region is CASSQADRGEEEKLFF. The DNA for the CDR3 is TGTGCCAGCAGCCAAGCGGACAGGGGAGAGGAGGAAAAACTGTTTTTT. The chain joins TRBV4-2 to TRBJ1-4, with 9 bases aligning to TRBD1. After removal of 1 base from V and 8 bases from J, the junction contained 8 bases not matched to a gene. CDR1 LGHNA and CDR2 YNFKEQ come from the germline V gene. The CDR3 loop spans 16 amino acids.

The chain has TRBV2 and TRBJ2-1, with 10 bases matching TRBD1. CDR1 and CDR2 from the germline V gene are SNHLY and FYNNEI. CDR3 length: 16 residues. The junction had 14 bases not matched to a gene; V was cut back by 8 bases and J by 7 bases. CDR3 residues: CASPNTGDRGGNEQFF. In DNA, the CDR3 is TGTGCCAGCCCTAACACTGGGGACAGGGGCGGGAATGAGCAGTTCTTC.

The chain is built from TRBV4-1 and TRBJ2-1, with 7 bases identical to TRBD2. The CDR3 runs to 16 residues. Losses at the gene ends were 0 bases for V and 0 bases for J; bases not matched to a gene: 2. From germline, CDR1 is MGHRA and CDR2 YSYEKL. The CDR3 DNA sequence: TGCGCCAGCAGCCAAGATGGGGGGGTCTCCTACAATGAGCAGTTCTTC. It codes for CASSQDGGVSYNEQFF.

This clonotype was observed a few times. The chain couples TRBV12-3 or TRBV12-4 to TRBJ1-4; possibly TRBD1 for D (5 bases). There are 15 residues in the CDR3. Trimming left V 4 bases short and J 0 bases short, with 9 bases between. This CDR3 is CASSSQGATNEKLFF. DNA of the CDR3: TGTGCCAGCAGTTCGCAGGGAGCAACTAATGAAAAACTGTTTTTT.

This clonotype came up many times. The CDR3 region has the DNA TGCGCCAGCAGCTTGGGGGGAGAGCAGTTCTTC. The encoded protein is CASSLGGEQFF. V and J are TRBV5-1 and TRBJ2-1, with D unclear. V was clipped by 0 bases and J by 10 bases, with 5 bases between them. Germline V gene sequence: CDR1 SGHRS, CDR2 YFSETQ. The CDR3 runs to 11 residues.

This clonotype was observed once. The chain is built from TRBV19 and TRBJ2-3; perhaps TRBD1 as D (6 bases). The CDR3 has 13 amino acids. Germline CDR1 reads LNHDA; CDR2 reads SQIVND (reference sequence). V lost 10 bases and J 2 bases, leaving 13 bases between the germline ends. Here the CDR3 DNA reads TGTGCCACCAACAGGGCCCCCACAGATACGCAGTATTTT. It specifies CATNRAPTDTQYF. The whole variable domain, filled in from reference TRBV19 and TRBJ2-3, reads DGGITQSPKYLFRKEGQNVTLSCEQNLNHDAMYWYRQDPGQGLRLIYYSQIVNDFQKGDIAEGYSVSREKKESFPLTVTSAQKNPTAFYLCATNRAPTDTQYFGPGTRLTVL.